The entry below describes one T cell receptor beta chain. Its matching antigen is unknown. These data originate in a study of identifying expanded T cells in peripheral blood. Study observations and caveats: Technical replicates showed about 1.2 changed clones; two weeks 15 to 20; four weeks 19.

Sequencing was performed with immunoSEQ multiplex PCR; in TCRdb, only in-frame clones are kept and a portion is missing. Of about 100,000 clones listed, approximately 88% are singletons. The germline V gene has CDR1 SGHRS and CDR2 YFSETQ. This CDR3 has 15 amino acids. Losses at the gene ends were 0 bases for V and 11 bases for J; bases not matched to a gene: 8. This chain links TRBV5-1 with TRBJ1-4; 9 nucleotides line up with TRBD1. This TCR derives from a person aged 18 to 70 in good health. The specimen was blood. DNA for the CDR3: TGCGCCAGCAGCTTGGTTGGGACAGGGTTGGGGAAACTGTTTTTT. This encodes CASSLVGTGLGKLFF.